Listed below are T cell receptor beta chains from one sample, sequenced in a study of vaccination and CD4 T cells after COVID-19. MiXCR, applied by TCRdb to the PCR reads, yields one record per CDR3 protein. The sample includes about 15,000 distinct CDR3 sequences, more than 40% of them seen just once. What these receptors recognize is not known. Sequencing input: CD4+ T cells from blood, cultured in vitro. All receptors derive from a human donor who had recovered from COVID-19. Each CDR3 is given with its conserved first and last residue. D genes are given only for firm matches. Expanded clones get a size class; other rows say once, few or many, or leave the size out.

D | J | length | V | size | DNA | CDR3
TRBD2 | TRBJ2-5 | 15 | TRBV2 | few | TGTGCCAGCAGAAGCGGGAGCGGGTCGTTGGAGACCCAGTACTTC | CASRSGSGSLETQYF
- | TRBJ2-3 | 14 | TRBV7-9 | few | TGTGCCAGCAGGACGTTTAGCGGAACAGATACGCAGTATTTT | CASRTFSGTDTQYF
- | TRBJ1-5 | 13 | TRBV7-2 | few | TGTGCCAGCAGCCTCAGCGTGAATCAGCCCCAGCATTTT | CASSLSVNQPQHF
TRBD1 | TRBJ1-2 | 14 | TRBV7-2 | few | TGTGCCAGCAGCTCCGGACAGGGAGACTATGGCTACACCTTC | CASSSGQGDYGYTF
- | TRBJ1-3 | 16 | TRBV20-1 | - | TGCAGTGCTCCACGGCGGGGGGGACCTTCTGGAAACACCATATATTTT | CSAPRRGGPSGNTIYF
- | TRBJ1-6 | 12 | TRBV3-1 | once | TGTGCCAGCAGCCACCCCCATTCACCCCTCCACTTT | CASSHPHSPLHF
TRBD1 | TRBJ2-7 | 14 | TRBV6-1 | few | TGTGCCAGCAAATTTGGACAGGGTAGCGACGAGCAGTACTTC | CASKFGQGSDEQYF
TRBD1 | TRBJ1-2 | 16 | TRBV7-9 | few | TGTGCCAGCAGCTTAAGCGGAGGGGGCCTTTTCTATGGCTACACCTTC | CASSLSGGGLFYGYTF
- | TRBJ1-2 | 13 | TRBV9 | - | TGTGCCAGCAGCTCGACACCCTCGGGTGGCTACACCTTC | CASSSTPSGGYTF
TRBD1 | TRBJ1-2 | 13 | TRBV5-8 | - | TGTGCCAGCAGCGACCGGGACAGTAGTGGCTACACCTTC | CASSDRDSSGYTF
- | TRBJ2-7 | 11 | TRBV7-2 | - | TGTGCCAGCAGCTTAGAATACGACAGATACTTC | CASSLEYDRYF
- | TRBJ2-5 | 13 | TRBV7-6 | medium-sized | TGTGCCAGCAGCCCACGCCGGGGAGAGACCCAGTACTTC | CASSPRRGETQYF
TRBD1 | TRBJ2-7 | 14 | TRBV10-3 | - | TGTGCCATCAGTGCCTCTGCAGGGGGCTACGAGCAGTACTTC | CAISASAGGYEQYF
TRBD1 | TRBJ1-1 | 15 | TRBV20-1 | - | TGCAGTGCTAGAGACAACAGGGGGGTGAACACTGAAGCTTTCTTT | CSARDNRGVNTEAFF
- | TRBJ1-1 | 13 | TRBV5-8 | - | TGTGCCAGCAGCTTGTCCCTGAACACTGAAGCTTTCTTT | CASSLSLNTEAFF
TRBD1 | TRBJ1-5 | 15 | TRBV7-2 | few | TGTGCCAGCAGCCGGACAGGGGCTCAGAATCAGCCCCAGCATTTT | CASSRTGAQNQPQHF
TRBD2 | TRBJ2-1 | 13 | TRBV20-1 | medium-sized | TGCAGTGCTAGCCCCGGGACTAGGAATGAGCAGTTCTTC | CSASPGTRNEQFF
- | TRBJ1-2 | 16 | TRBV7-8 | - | TGTGCCAGCAGCTTTACGACCGGGACGGCTAACTATGGCTACACCTTC | CASSFTTGTANYGYTF
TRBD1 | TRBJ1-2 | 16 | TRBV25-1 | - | TGTGCCAGCAGTGAGTCTCCGGGACAGGGGGCCAAAGGCTACACCTTC | CASSESPGQGAKGYTF
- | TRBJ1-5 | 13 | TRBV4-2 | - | TGTGCCAGCGGAGAGGGACTGGATCAGCCCCAGCATTTT | CASGEGLDQPQHF
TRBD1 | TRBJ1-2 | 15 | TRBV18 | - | TGTGCCAGCTCACCGGACAGGGTTCTTAACTATGGCTACACCTTC | CASSPDRVLNYGYTF
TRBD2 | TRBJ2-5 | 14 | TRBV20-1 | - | TGCAGTGCCCTAGCGGGAGGGTTCGAGGAGACCCAGTACTTC | CSALAGGFEETQYF
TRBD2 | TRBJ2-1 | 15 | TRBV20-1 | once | TGCAGTGCCTCCGAGGCTAGCGGTTTTTACAATGAGCAGTTCTTC | CSASEASGFYNEQFF
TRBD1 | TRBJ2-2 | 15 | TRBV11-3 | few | TGTGCCAGCAGCAGCAGGACAGGGAAGGCCGGGGAGCTGTTTTTT | CASSSRTGKAGELFF
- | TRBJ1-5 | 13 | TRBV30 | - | TGTGCCTGGAATACCGACAGCTATCAGCCCCAGCATTTT | CAWNTDSYQPQHF
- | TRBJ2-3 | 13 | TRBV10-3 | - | TGTGCCTCCGCCCGGACTAGCACAGATACGCAGTATTTT | CASARTSTDTQYF
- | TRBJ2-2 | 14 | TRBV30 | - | TGTGCCTGGAGTAGGGGCCCCATCACCGGGGAGCTGTTTTTT | CAWSRGPITGELFF
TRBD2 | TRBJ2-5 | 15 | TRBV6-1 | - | TGTGCCAGCAGCCCTCCCTTAGCGGGGGTGGAGACCCAGTACTTC | CASSPPLAGVETQYF
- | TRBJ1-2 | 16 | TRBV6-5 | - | TGTGCCAGCAGTTACTCCGGCGGAAACCTTAACTATGGCTACACCTTC | CASSYSGGNLNYGYTF
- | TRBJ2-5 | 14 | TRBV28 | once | TGTGCCAGCAGTTTAGACTGGGTTCAAGAGACCCAGTACTTC | CASSLDWVQETQYF
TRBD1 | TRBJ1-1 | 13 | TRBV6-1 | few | TGTGCCAGCAGTGCCCTCAGGGGGGAAGGAGCTTTCTTT | CASSALRGEGAFF
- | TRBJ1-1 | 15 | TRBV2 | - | TGTGCCAGCAGTCCCCGGACGGCTCTGAACACTGAAGCTTTCTTT | CASSPRTALNTEAFF
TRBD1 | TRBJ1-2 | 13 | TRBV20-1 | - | TGCAGTGCCCAGACAGGGTGGGTCTATGGCTACACCTTC | CSAQTGWVYGYTF
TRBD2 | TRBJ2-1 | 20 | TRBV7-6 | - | TGTGCCAGCAGCTTAGTACCGTCGAGTCTAGCGGGAACGAAATACAATGAGCAGTTCTTC | CASSLVPSSLAGTKYNEQFF
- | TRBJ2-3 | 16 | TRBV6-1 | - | TGTGCCAGCAGGTCCCGGGGTGGGGCAGGGGCAGATACGCAGTATTTT | CASRSRGGAGADTQYF
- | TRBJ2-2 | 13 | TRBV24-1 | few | TGTGCCACCAGTCCGGGGGAGGTCGGGGAGCTGTTTTTT | CATSPGEVGELFF
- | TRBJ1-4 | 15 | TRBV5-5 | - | TGTGCCAGCAGCTTGGAAAAGGGGCGAAATGAAAAACTGTTTTTT | CASSLEKGRNEKLFF
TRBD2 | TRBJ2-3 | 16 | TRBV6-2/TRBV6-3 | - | TGTGCCAGCAGTTCGGGACTAGCGGCCGTCGTTCATACGCAGTATTTT | CASSSGLAAVVHTQYF
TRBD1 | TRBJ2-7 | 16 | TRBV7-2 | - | TGTGCCAGCAGCCAAGGCTGGGACAGGGATTCCTACGAGCAGTACTTC | CASSQGWDRDSYEQYF
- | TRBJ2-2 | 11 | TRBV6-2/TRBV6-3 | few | TGTGCCAGCAGTTATTTACAGGAGGTAGTTTTT | CASSYLQEVVF
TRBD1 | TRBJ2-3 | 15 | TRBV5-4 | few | TGTGCCAGCAGCCTACGGGACAGATCTGCAGATACGCAGTATTTT | CASSLRDRSADTQYF